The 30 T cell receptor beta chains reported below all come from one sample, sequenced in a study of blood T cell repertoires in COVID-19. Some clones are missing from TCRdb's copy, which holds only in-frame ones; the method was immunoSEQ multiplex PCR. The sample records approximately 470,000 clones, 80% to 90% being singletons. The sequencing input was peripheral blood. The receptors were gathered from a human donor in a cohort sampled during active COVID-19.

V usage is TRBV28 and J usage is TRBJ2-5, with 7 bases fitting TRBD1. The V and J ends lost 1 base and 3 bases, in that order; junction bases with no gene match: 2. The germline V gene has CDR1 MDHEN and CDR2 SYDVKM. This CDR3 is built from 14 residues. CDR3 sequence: CASSLYDREETQYF. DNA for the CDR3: TGTGCCAGCAGTTTATACGACAGGGAAGAGACCCAGTACTTC.

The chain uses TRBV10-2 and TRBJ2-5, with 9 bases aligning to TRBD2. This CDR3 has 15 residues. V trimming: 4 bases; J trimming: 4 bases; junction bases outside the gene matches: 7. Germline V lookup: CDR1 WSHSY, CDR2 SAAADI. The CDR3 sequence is CASSGAGGGSETQYF. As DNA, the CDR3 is TGCGCCAGCAGTGGTGCGGGAGGGGGGTCAGAGACCCAGTACTTC.

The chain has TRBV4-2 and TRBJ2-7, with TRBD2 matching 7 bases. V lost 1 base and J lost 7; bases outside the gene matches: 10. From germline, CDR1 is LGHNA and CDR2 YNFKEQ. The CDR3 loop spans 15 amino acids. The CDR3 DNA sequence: TGTGCCAGCAGCCAAGTCTCAAGCGGGACTCCAGAGCAGTACTTC. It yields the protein CASSQVSSGTPEQYF.

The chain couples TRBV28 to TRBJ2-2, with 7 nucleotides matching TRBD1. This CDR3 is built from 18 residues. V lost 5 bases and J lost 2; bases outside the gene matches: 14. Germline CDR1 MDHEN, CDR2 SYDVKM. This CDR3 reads CASSLLGTVRLNTGELFF. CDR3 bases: TGTGCCAGCAGTCTCCTCGGGACAGTCAGATTAAACACCGGGGAGCTGTTTTTT.

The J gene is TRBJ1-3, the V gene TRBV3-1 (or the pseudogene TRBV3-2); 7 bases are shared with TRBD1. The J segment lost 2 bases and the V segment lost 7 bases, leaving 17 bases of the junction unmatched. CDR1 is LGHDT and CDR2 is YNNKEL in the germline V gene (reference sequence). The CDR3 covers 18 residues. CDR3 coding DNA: TGTGCCAGCACCCCCGGGACAGAACAACCCGGACCTGGAAACACCATATATTTT. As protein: CASTPGTEQPGPGNTIYF.

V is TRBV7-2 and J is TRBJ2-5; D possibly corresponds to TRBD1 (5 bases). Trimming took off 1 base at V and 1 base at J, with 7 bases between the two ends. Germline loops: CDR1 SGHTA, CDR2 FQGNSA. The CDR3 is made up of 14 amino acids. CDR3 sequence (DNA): TGTGCCAGCAGCTTAGGTACAGGCCAAGAGACCCAGTACTTC. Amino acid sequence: CASSLGTGQETQYF.

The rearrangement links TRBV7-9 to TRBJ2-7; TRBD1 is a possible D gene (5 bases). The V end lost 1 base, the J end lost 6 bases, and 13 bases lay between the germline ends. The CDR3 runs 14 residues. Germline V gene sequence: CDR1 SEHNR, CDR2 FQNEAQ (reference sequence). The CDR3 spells CASSLEGVTGEQYF. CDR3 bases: TGTGCCAGCAGCTTAGAAGGGGTAACGGGCGAGCAGTACTTC.

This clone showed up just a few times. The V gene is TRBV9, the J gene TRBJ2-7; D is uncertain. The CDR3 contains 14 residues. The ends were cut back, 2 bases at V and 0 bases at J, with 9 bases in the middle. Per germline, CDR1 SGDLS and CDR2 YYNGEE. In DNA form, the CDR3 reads TGTGCCAGCAGCGTTGGTGCGAACTCCTACGAGCAGTACTTC. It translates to CASSVGANSYEQYF.

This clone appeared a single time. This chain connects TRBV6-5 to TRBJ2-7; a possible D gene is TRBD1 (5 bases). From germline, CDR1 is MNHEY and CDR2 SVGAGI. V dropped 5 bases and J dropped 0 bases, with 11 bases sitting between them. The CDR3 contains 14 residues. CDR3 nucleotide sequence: TGTGCCAGCAGTCGTCAGGGAAGCTCCTACGAGCAGTACTTC. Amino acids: CASSRQGSSYEQYF.

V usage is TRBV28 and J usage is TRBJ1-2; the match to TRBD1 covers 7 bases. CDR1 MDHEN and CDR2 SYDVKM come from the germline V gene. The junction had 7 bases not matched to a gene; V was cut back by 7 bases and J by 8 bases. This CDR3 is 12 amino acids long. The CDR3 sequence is CASKEGANGYTF. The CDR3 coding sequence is TGTGCCAGCAAAGAGGGGGCGAACGGCTACACCTTC.

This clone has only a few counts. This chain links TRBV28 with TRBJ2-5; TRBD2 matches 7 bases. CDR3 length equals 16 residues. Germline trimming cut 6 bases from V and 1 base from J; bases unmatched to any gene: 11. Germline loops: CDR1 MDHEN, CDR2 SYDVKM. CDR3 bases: TGTGCCAGCAGGATGACTAGCTGGGATTCCCAAGAGACCCAGTACTTC. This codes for CASRMTSWDSQETQYF. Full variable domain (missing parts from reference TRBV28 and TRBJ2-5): DVKVTQSSRYLVKRTGEKVFLECVQDMDHENMFWYRQDPGLGLRLIYFSYDVKMKEKGDIPEGYSVSREKKERFSLILESASTNQTSMYLCASRMTSWDSQETQYFGPGTRLLVL.

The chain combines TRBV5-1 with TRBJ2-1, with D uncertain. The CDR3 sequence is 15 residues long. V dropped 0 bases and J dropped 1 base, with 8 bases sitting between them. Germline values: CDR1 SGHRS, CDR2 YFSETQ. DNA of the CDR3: TGCGCCAGCAGCTTGGACGAGGCGTCCTACAATGAGCAGTTCTTC. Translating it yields CASSLDEASYNEQFF.

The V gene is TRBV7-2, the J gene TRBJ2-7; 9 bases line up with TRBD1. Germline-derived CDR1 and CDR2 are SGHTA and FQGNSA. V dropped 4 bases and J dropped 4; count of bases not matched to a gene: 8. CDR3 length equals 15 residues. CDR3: CASSSRTGESYEQYF. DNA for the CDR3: TGTGCCAGCAGCTCCCGGACAGGGGAGTCGTACGAGCAGTACTTC.

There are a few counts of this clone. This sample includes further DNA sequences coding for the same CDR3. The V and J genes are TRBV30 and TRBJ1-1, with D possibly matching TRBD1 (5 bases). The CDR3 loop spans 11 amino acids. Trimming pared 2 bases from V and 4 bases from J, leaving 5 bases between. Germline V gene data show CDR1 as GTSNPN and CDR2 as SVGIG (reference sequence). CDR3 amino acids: CAWSRGTEAFF. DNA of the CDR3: TGTGCCTGGAGTAGGGGCACTGAAGCTTTCTTT.

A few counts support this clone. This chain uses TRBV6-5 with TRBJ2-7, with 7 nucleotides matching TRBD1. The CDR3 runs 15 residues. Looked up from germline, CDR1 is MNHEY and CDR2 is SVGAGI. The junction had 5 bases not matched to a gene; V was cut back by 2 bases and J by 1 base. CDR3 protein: CASSYRQGVSYEQYF. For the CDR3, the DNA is TGTGCCAGCAGTTACCGTCAGGGGGTATCCTACGAGCAGTACTTC.

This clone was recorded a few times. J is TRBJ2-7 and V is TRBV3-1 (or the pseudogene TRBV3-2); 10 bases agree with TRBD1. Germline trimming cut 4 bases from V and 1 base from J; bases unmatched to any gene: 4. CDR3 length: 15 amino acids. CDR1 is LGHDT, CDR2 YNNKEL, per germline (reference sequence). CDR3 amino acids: CASSRTGQGSYEQYF. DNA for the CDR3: TGTGCCAGCAGCCGAACGGGACAGGGGTCCTACGAGCAGTACTTC.

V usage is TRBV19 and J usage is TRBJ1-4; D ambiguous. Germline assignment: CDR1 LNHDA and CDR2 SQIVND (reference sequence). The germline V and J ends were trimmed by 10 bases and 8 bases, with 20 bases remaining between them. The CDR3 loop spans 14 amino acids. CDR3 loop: CATLKTDAEEKLFF. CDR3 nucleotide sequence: TGTGCCACCTTAAAGACGGATGCGGAGGAAAAACTGTTTTTT.

This CDR3 reads CASSVGGISYNEQFF. In DNA form, the CDR3 reads TGTGCCAGCAGTGTCGGCGGGATCTCCTACAATGAGCAGTTCTTC. The chain links TRBV2 to TRBJ2-1; D is possibly TRBD2 (6 bases). This CDR3 comprises 15 residues. From germline, CDR1 is SNHLY and CDR2 FYNNEI. Trimming took 4 bases from V and 0 from J, leaving 10 bases between them.

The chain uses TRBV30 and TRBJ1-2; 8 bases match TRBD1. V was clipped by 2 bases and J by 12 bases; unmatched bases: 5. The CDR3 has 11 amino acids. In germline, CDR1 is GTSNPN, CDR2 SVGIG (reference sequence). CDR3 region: CAWSFRTGNTF. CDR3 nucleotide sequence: TGTGCCTGGAGTTTTAGGACAGGGAACACCTTC.

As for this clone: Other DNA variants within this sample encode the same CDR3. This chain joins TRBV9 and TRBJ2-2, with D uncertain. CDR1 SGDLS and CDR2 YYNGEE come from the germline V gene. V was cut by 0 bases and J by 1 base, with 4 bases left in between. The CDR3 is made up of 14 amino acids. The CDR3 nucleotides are TGTGCCAGCAGCGTAGGTCAGAACACCGGGGAGCTGTTTTTT. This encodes CASSVGQNTGELFF.

CDR3 loop: CASSFGVSGIQPQHF. As DNA, the CDR3 is TGTGCCAGCAGCTTCGGGGTATCGGGAATTCAGCCCCAGCATTTT. The chain is built from TRBV7-9 and TRBJ1-5; no reliable D call. Trimming took 3 bases from V and 6 from J, leaving 15 bases between them. This CDR3 comprises 15 residues. Germline CDR1 SEHNR, CDR2 FQNEAQ (reference sequence).

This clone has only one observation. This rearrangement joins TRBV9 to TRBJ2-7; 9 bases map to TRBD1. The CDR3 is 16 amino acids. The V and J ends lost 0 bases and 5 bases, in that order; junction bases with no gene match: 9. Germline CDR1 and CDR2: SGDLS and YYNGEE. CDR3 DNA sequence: TGTGCCAGCAGCGTAGGAACAGGGACAGGGTTCCACGAGCAGTACTTC. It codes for CASSVGTGTGFHEQYF.

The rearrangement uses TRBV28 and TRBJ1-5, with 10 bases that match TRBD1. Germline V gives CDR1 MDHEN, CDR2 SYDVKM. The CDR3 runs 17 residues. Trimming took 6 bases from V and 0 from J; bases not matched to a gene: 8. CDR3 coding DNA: TGTGCCAGCAGGACAGGGGGCGCAGCTTATAGCAATCAGCCCCAGCATTTT. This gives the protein CASRTGGAAYSNQPQHF.

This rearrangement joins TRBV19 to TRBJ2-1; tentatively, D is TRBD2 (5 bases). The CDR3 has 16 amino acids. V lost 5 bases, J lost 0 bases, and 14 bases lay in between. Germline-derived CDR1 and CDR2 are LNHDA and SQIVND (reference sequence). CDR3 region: CASSYWTGLSYNEQFF. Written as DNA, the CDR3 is TGTGCCAGTAGTTATTGGACTGGCCTCTCCTACAATGAGCAGTTCTTC. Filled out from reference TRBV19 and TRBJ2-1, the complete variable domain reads DGGITQSPKYLFRKEGQNVTLSCEQNLNHDAMYWYRQDPGQGLRLIYYSQIVNDFQKGDIAEGYSVSREKKESFPLTVTSAQKNPTAFYLCASSYWTGLSYNEQFFGPGTRLTVL.

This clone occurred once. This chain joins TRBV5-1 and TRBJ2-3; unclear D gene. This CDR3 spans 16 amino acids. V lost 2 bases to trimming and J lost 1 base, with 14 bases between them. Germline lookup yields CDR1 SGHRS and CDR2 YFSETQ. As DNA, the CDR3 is TGCGCCAGCAGCTTTACACCATCCCCTGGCACAGATACGCAGTATTTT. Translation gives CASSFTPSPGTDTQYF. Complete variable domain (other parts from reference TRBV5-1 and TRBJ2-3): KAGVTQTPRYLIKTRGQQVTLSCSPISGHRSVSWYQQTPGQGLQFLFEYFSETQRNKGNFPGRFSGRQFSNSRSEMNVSTLELGDSALYLCASSFTPSPGTDTQYFGPGTRLTVL.

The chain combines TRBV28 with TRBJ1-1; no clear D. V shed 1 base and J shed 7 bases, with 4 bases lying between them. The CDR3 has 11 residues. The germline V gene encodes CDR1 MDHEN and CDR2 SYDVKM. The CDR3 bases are TGTGCCAGCAGTTTATATCGTGAAGCTTTCTTT. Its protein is CASSLYREAFF.

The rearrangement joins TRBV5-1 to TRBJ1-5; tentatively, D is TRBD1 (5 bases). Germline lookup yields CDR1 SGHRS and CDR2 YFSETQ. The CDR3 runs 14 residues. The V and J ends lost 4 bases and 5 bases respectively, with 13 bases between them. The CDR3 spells CASSLRAGDQPQHF. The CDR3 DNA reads TGCGCCAGCAGCCTCAGGGCTGGGGATCAGCCCCAGCATTTT.

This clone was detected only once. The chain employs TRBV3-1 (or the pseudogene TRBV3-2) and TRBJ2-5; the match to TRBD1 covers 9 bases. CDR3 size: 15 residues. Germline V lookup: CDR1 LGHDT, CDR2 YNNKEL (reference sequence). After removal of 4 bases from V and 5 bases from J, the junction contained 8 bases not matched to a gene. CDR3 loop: CASSRRGTGSETQYF. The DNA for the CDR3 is TGTGCCAGCAGCCGAAGGGGGACAGGGAGTGAGACCCAGTACTTC.

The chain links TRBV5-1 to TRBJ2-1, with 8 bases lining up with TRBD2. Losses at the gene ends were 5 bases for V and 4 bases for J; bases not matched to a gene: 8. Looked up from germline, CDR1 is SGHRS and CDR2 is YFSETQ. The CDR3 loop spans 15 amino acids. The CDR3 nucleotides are TGCGCCAGCAGACTGGGACTAGGAGTTTACAATGAGCAGTTCTTC. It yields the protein CASRLGLGVYNEQFF.

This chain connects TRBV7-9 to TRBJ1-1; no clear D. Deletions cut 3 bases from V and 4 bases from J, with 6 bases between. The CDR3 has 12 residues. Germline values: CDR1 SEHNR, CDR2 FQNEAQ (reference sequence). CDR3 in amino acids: CASSFDTTEAFF. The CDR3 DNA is TGTGCCAGCAGCTTTGACACCACTGAAGCTTTCTTT.